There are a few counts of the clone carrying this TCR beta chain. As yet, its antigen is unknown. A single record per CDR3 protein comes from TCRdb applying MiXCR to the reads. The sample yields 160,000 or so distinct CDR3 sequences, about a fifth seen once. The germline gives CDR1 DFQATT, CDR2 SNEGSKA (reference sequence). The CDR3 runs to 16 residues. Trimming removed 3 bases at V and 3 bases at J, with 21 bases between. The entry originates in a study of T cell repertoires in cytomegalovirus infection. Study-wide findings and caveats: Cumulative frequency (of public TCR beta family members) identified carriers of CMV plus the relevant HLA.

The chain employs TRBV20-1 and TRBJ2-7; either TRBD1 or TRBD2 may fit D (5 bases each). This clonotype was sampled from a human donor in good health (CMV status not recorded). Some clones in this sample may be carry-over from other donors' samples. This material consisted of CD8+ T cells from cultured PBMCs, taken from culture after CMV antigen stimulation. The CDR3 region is CSASDGGPALLYEQYF. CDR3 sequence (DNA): TGCAGTGCTAGTGATGGGGGACCAGCCCTCCTCTACGAGCAGTACTTC.